A selection of T cell receptor beta chains follows, all from one sample in a study of spatial heterogeneity in lung cancer. One entry per CDR3 protein, called by TCRdb with MiXCR from the 5' RACE reads. The sample shows around 87,000 distinct CDR3 sequences, about an eighth of them seen only once. Specimen: PBMCs, collected at surgery. These receptors came from a male donor with early-stage non-small cell lung cancer. The CDR3 runs from the conserved cysteine through the conserved F or W. The D gene is left open where the match is weak. Size is omitted from some rows. Given values are once, few, many or a class for expanded clones.

TRBV10-3	many	TRBJ2-1	-	TGTGCCATCAGTGAGTCACCCGGGGGTCTGGGCGATGAGCAGTTCTTC	CAISESPGGLGDEQFF
TRBV12-3/TRBV12-4	-	TRBJ2-7	-	TGTGCCAGCAGTTTACCGCAGGGGAGGAACGAGCAGTACTTC	CASSLPQGRNEQYF
TRBV6-2/TRBV6-3	-	TRBJ2-7	TRBD2	TGTGCCAGCAGAAACCCTGGACTAGCGGGCTACGAGCAGTACTTC	CASRNPGLAGYEQYF
TRBV5-1	-	TRBJ2-3	TRBD1	TGCGCCAGCAGCTTGATGGGACAGGGGACCTACACAGATACGCAGTATTTT	CASSLMGQGTYTDTQYF
TRBV14	few	TRBJ1-1	-	TGTGCCAGCAGCCAAAACTTGGAGGGCACTGAAGCTTTCTTT	CASSQNLEGTEAFF
TRBV7-6	few	TRBJ2-5	-	TGTGCCAGCAACGACAATAACCAAGAGACCCAGTACTTC	CASNDNNQETQYF
TRBV27	-	TRBJ2-7	-	TGTGCCAGCAGTTTATTGGTACCCGGCAGCTCCTACGAGCAGTACTTC	CASSLLVPGSSYEQYF
TRBV7-2	few	TRBJ2-6	-	TGTGCCAGCAGCTCCGGATCGACCCTGACTTTC	CASSSGSTLTF
TRBV7-2	few	TRBJ2-5	-	TGTGCCAGCAGCTTAGGACCCGGCGGGACCCAGTACTTC	CASSLGPGGTQYF
TRBV5-5	-	TRBJ2-1	-	TGTGCCAGCAGCTTGGTTGGAGGGTGGGGCAATGAGCAGTTCTTC	CASSLVGGWGNEQFF
TRBV29-1	-	TRBJ2-3	TRBD2	TGCAGCGCTTCCGAGCGGGGAGATACGCAGTATTTT	CSASERGDTQYF